The 19 T cell receptor beta chains reported below all come from one sample, sequenced in a study of cytomegalovirus exposure and HLA in healthy donors. TCRdb keeps only in-frame clones here, not all; method: immunoSEQ multiplex PCR. Of 50,000 to 65,000 clones listed, more than 85% were seen once; the top ten hold around 7%. The specimen was PBMCs. These receptors all come from a woman under 30 in good health and CMV-seropositive.

V and J are TRBV28 and TRBJ1-1, with D unresolved. V lost 2 bases, J lost 3 bases, and 19 bases lay in between. Germline assignment: CDR1 MDHEN and CDR2 SYDVKM. The CDR3 contains 17 residues. In nucleotides, the CDR3 is TGTGCCAGCAGTTTAATTCTTCAGGCATCATGGGACACTGAAGCTTTCTTT. It yields the protein CASSLILQASWDTEAFF.

The CDR3 is CAHSGRDGETQYF. CDR3 coding DNA: TGTGCCCATAGCGGGAGGGACGGGGAGACCCAGTACTTC. J is TRBJ2-5 and V is TRBV30, with 11 bases identical to TRBD2. The length of the CDR3 is 13 residues. The V gene end was trimmed by 8 bases and the J gene end by 5 bases; junction bases not matched to a gene: 7. Germline-derived CDR1 and CDR2 are GTSNPN and SVGIG (reference sequence).

This clone appeared once. The gene calls are TRBV7-8 and TRBJ1-2, with D perhaps matching TRBD1 (5 bases). The V gene lost 2 bases and the J gene lost 4 bases, with 11 bases spanning the gap. CDR1 is SGHVS and CDR2 is FQNEAQ in the germline V gene. The CDR3 is made up of 14 amino acids. The CDR3 sequence is CASSLIGASYGYTF. The DNA of the CDR3 is TGTGCCAGCAGCTTAATAGGGGCCAGCTATGGCTACACCTTC.

The chain carries TRBV7-8 and TRBJ2-7, with 10 bases fitting TRBD2. This CDR3 contains 15 residues. V gave up 5 bases and J gave up 2 bases; unmatched junction bases: 6. Per germline, CDR1 SGHVS and CDR2 FQNEAQ. The CDR3: CASSPTSGRTYEQYF. The CDR3 nucleotides read TGTGCCAGCAGCCCGACTAGCGGGCGTACCTACGAGCAGTACTTC.

This clone was observed a single time. This chain links TRBV7-9 with TRBJ2-2, with D perhaps TRBD2 (6 bases). Germline V gene data show CDR1 as SEHNR and CDR2 as FQNEAQ (reference sequence). Deletions cut 3 bases from V and 7 bases from J, with 12 bases between. CDR3 size: 14 residues. CDR3 protein: CASSFVPSDGELFF. CDR3 sequence (DNA): TGTGCCAGCAGCTTCGTTCCTAGCGACGGGGAGCTGTTTTTT.

V gene TRBV19 combines with J gene TRBJ2-1; a weak D match, TRBD2 (6 bases). The CDR3 contains 15 residues. In germline, CDR1 is LNHDA, CDR2 SQIVND (reference sequence). Trimming shortened V by 6 bases and J by 6 bases, and 18 bases separated the two germline ends. CDR3 amino acids: CASSLVGGLRNEQFF. The CDR3 DNA sequence: TGTGCCAGTAGCCTCGTCGGGGGTCTTCGCAATGAGCAGTTCTTC.

The chain carries TRBV28 and TRBJ1-2; D is perhaps TRBD1 (5 bases). Germline CDR1 reads MDHEN; CDR2 reads SYDVKM. The V end lost 5 bases, the J end lost 4 bases, and 35 bases lay between the germline ends. The CDR3 loop spans 21 amino acids. DNA of the CDR3: TGTGCCAGCAGTAGCGGGGGGGTTTTTTCCCGAACGGTAAATCTCTTCTATGGCTACACCTTC. It encodes CASSSGGVFSRTVNLFYGYTF.

This rearrangement joins TRBV7-3 to TRBJ2-2; 11 bases map to TRBD2. The germline CDR1 and CDR2 sequences are SGHTA and FQGTGA. The CDR3 covers 16 residues. V dropped 6 bases and J dropped 7; count of bases not matched to a gene: 10. CDR3 sequence (DNA): TGTGCCAGCAGGACCGGGACTAGCGGTCCCCACGGGGAGCTGTTTTTT. This codes for CASRTGTSGPHGELFF.

The V call is TRBV21-1, the J call TRBJ1-2. TRBV21-1 is labeled a pseudogene. This CDR3 has 11 residues. CDR3: CASSRLDGYTF. The CDR3 DNA is TGTGCCAGCAGCCGACTTGACGGCTACACCTTC.

This chain links TRBV6-1 with TRBJ2-7, with unresolved D. Germline V CDR1 and CDR2: MNHNS, SASEGT. V was pared by 2 bases and J by 5 bases, with 10 bases between. The CDR3 totals 13 residues. CDR3: CASSEMRIHEQYF. The CDR3 DNA follows: TGTGCCAGCAGTGAAATGAGGATTCACGAGCAGTACTTC.

The chain is built from TRBV30 and TRBJ1-4; maybe TRBD1 (6 bases). The V end lost 1 base, the J end lost 7 bases, and 10 bases lay between the germline ends. The CDR3 sequence is 13 residues long. The germline V gene has CDR1 GTSNPN and CDR2 SVGIG (reference sequence). CDR3 sequence reads: CAWSAGHGEKLFF. The CDR3 coding sequence is TGTGCCTGGAGTGCGGGACATGGTGAAAAACTGTTTTTT.

This clone was seen a single time. The chain uses TRBV7-2 and TRBJ2-5, with TRBD1 identical over 11 bases. The CDR3 contains 16 residues. V dropped 1 base and J dropped 7; count of bases not matched to a gene: 8. The germline gives CDR1 SGHTA, CDR2 FQGNSA. CDR3 protein: CASSLVVGQGARTQYF. In nucleotides, the CDR3 is TGTGCCAGCAGCTTAGTGGTTGGACAGGGGGCGAGGACCCAGTACTTC.

A note on this clone: At one boundary the junction diverges from the germline segment, which might be a read error. The chain links TRBV30 to TRBJ1-6, with 7 bases that match TRBD1. The CDR3 is 14 residues long. Germline-derived CDR1 and CDR2 are GTSNPN and SVGIG (reference sequence). This CDR3 reads CAWSLDRNNSPLHF. The CDR3 DNA sequence: TGTGCCTGGAGTCTGGACAGGAATAACTCACCCCTCCACTTT.

V usage is TRBV28 and J usage is TRBJ1-1; no firm D call. CDR3 length: 15 amino acids. Per germline, CDR1 MDHEN and CDR2 SYDVKM. V was shortened by 8 bases and J by 6 bases, with 22 bases between the two germline ends. The CDR3 DNA sequence: TGTGCCAGCGTAACCCGGACGGGGAACGGCGCTGAAGCTTTCTTT. Its translation is CASVTRTGNGAEAFF.

The table lists this clone with a count of one. The chain has TRBV5-1 and TRBJ1-3; D unclear. The CDR3 loop spans 14 amino acids. Germline lookup yields CDR1 SGHRS and CDR2 YFSETQ. V lost 2 bases to trimming and J lost 0 bases, with 6 bases between them. The CDR3 is CASSFADSGNTIYF. Here the CDR3 DNA reads TGCGCCAGCAGCTTCGCGGACTCTGGAAACACCATATATTTT.

V and J are TRBV2 and TRBJ2-7; TRBD2 is a possible D gene (6 bases). The germline gives CDR1 SNHLY, CDR2 FYNNEI. Trimming stripped 8 bases from V and 1 base from J, with 12 bases between. There are 13 residues in the CDR3. CDR3 sequence: CASGTPTSYEQYF. CDR3 in DNA: TGTGCCAGCGGGACTCCCACGTCCTACGAGCAGTACTTC.

This clone appeared a single time. The chain employs TRBV19 and TRBJ2-6; 8 positions match TRBD1. This CDR3 region has 16 residues. Looked up from germline, CDR1 is LNHDA and CDR2 is SQIVND (reference sequence). The ends lost 8 bases at V and 0 bases at J; junction bases unmatched: 6. The CDR3 sequence: CASVDRGISGANVLTF. The CDR3 DNA follows: TGTGCCAGTGTAGACAGGGGAATCTCTGGGGCCAACGTCCTGACTTTC. Filled out from reference TRBV19 and TRBJ2-6, the complete variable domain reads DGGITQSPKYLFRKEGQNVTLSCEQNLNHDAMYWYRQDPGQGLRLIYYSQIVNDFQKGDIAEGYSVSREKKESFPLTVTSAQKNPTAFYLCASVDRGISGANVLTFGAGSRLTVL.

This chain connects TRBV4-2 to TRBJ1-6; 12 bases map to TRBD1. Germline V gives CDR1 LGHNA, CDR2 YNFKEQ. The CDR3 runs to 15 residues. Trimming took 2 bases from V and 9 from J; bases not matched to a gene: 2. The CDR3 is CASSQRDRGRSPLHF. In nucleotides, the CDR3 is TGTGCCAGCAGCCAACGGGACAGGGGGCGTTCACCCCTCCACTTT.

This clone was seen more than once but under ten times. The chain links TRBV6-5 to TRBJ2-7, with D tentatively TRBD1 (6 bases). The CDR3 is 13 amino acids. Trimming cost V 6 bases and J 0 bases, with 9 bases left between them. The germline V gene encodes CDR1 MNHEY and CDR2 SVGAGI. CDR3 bases: TGTGCCAGCAGAAACAGGGCCTCCTACGAGCAGTACTTC. Residues: CASRNRASYEQYF.